The next 8 T cell receptor beta chains were all read from a single sample in a study of shared clonotypes between healthy human individuals. Method: immunoSEQ multiplex PCR; TCRdb's copy keeps in-frame clones and lacks some. The sample records about a million clones, 77% being singletons. The sequenced material came from memory CD4+ T cells from PBMCs. Subset described: CD45RA-negative fraction. The receptor source for this set is a man aged 18 to 29 in good health. Some clones in this sample may be carry-over from other donors' samples.

The V gene is TRBV20-1, the J gene TRBJ2-7; D uncertain. The length of the CDR3 is 11 residues. V lost 3 bases and J 4 bases, leaving 7 bases between the germline ends. The germline CDR1 and CDR2 sequences are DFQATT and SNEGSKA (reference sequence). The CDR3 DNA follows: TGCAGTGCTAGTATAGGGTACGAGCAGTACTTC. This encodes CSASIGYEQYF.

This clone came up a few times. CDR3 sequence reads: CASAQFETQYF. Here the CDR3 DNA reads TGTGCTAGTGCCCAGTTTGAGACCCAGTACTTC. The chain links TRBV12-5 to TRBJ2-5; D is uncertain. The CDR3 runs to 11 residues. CDR1 and CDR2 from the germline V gene are LGHNT and FRNRAP. V lost 7 bases and J 5 bases, leaving 8 bases between the germline ends. Based on the CDR3 plus reference TRBV12-5 and TRBJ2-5, the full variable domain is DARVTQTPRHKVTEMGQEVTMRCQPILGHNTVFWYRQTMMQGLELLAYFRNRAPLDDSGMPKDRFSAEMPDATLATLKIQPSEPRDSAVYFCASAQFETQYFGPGTRLLVL.

The chain is built from TRBV7-2 and TRBJ2-5; 10 bases match TRBD2. Germline CDR1 SGHTA, CDR2 FQGNSA. J gave up 4 bases and V 5 bases, and 7 bases lay outside the gene matches. The CDR3 is 15 residues long. The CDR3 sequence is CASSQSGRARETQYF. Here the CDR3 DNA reads TGTGCCAGCAGCCAAAGCGGGAGGGCCAGAGAGACCCAGTACTTC.

The V gene is TRBV5-1, the J gene TRBJ1-1; no clear D. From germline, CDR1 is SGHRS and CDR2 YFSETQ. V gave up 2 bases and J gave up 0 bases, with 5 bases separating them. The CDR3 runs to 13 residues. The CDR3 reads CASSFTLNTEAFF. The CDR3 DNA follows: TGCGCCAGCAGCTTTACCTTGAACACTGAAGCTTTCTTT.

DNA for the CDR3: TGTGCCAGCAGCTCCCGACTAGCGGGAGTAAACGGGGAGCTGTTTTTT. This encodes CASSSRLAGVNGELFF. The rearrangement joins TRBV9 to TRBJ2-2; 12 nucleotides match TRBD2. This CDR3 comprises 16 residues. The germline V gene encodes CDR1 SGDLS and CDR2 YYNGEE. The V gene end was trimmed by 4 bases and the J gene end by 7 bases; junction bases not matched to a gene: 8.

The V gene is TRBV19, the J gene TRBJ2-3; 7 bases match TRBD1. Germline CDR1 LNHDA, CDR2 SQIVND (reference sequence). This CDR3 region has 15 residues. The trim removed 8 bases at V and 0 bases at J, leaving 8 bases unmatched. The CDR3 sequence is CASRKGALSTDTQYF. For the CDR3, the DNA is TGTGCCAGTCGTAAGGGGGCCTTGAGCACAGATACGCAGTATTTT.

The DNA for the CDR3 is TGTGCCAGCACGGTTAGCGGGAGGACGAGCTCCTACGAGCAGTACTTC. Its protein is CASTVSGRTSSYEQYF. V is TRBV28 and J is TRBJ2-7, with TRBD2 matching over 10 bases. With 7 bases clipped from V and 0 bases from J, the junction kept 9 bases outside the gene matches. Germline loops: CDR1 MDHEN, CDR2 SYDVKM. The CDR3 is made up of 16 amino acids.

The rearrangement joins TRBV28 to TRBJ1-2; 10 bases fit TRBD1. V lost 6 bases and J lost 2; bases outside the gene matches: 9. Germline CDR1 is MDHEN and CDR2 is SYDVKM. CDR3 size: 16 residues. The CDR3 DNA follows: TGTGCCAGCAGCCTATCGGAGGGACAGGGGAACTATGGCTACACCTTC. It encodes CASSLSEGQGNYGYTF.